This TCR beta chain was retrieved from a study of CD8 T cells in ankylosing spondylitis. Looked up from germline, CDR1 is MNHEY and CDR2 is SVGAGI. V lost 3 bases and J 0 bases, leaving 11 bases between the germline ends. This CDR3 comprises 15 residues. TCRdb ran MiXCR on the 5' RACE reads and lists one entry per CDR3 protein. Of more than 60,000 distinct CDR3 sequences in the sample, 6.2% were seen once. This clonotype was seen ten or more times. Antigen unknown. Study-level results: Matched synovial fluid from ankylosing spondylitis patients was reported to be enriched for disease-linked clones. Ankylosing spondylitis blood appeared to be characterized by a TCR beta motif of eight highly homologous variants. Prior work had noted some motif variants in reactive arthritis blood and synovial fluid.

This chain connects TRBV6-5 to TRBJ1-1; D is possibly TRBD1 (5 bases). This TCR came from a male donor with ankylosing spondylitis. Sequencing input: synovial fluid, either unsorted or a sorted T cell fraction (not recorded which). Here the CDR3 DNA reads TGTGCCAGCAGTTATGGTCGACAGCTGAACACTGAAGCTTTCTTT. Its protein is CASSYGRQLNTEAFF.